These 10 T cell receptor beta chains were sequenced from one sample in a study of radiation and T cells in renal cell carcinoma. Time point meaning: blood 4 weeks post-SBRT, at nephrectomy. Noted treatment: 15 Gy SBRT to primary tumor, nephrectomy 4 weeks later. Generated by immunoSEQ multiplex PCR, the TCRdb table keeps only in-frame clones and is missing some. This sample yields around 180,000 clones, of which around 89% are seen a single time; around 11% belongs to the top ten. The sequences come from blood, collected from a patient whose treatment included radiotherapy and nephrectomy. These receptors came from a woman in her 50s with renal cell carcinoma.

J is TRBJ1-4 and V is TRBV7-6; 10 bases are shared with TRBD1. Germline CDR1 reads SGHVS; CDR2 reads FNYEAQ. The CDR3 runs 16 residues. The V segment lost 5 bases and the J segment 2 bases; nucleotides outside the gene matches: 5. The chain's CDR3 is CASSRGTGVTNEKLFF. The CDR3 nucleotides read TGTGCCAGCAGCCGAGGGACAGGGGTTACTAATGAAAAACTGTTTTTT.

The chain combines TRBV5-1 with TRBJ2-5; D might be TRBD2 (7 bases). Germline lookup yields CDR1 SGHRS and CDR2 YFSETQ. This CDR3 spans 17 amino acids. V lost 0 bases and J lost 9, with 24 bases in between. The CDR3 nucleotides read TGCGCCAGCAGCTTGGTTCCTAGCGGCCCAGGGGTGGGGGCCCAGTACTTC. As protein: CASSLVPSGPGVGAQYF.

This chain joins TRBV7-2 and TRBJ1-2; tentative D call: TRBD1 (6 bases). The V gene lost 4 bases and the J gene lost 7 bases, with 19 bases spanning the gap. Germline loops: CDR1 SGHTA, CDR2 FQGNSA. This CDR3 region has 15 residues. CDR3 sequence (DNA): TGTGCCAGCAGCTCCCGCCAGGGGAGATCCTCTGGCTACACCTTC. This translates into CASSSRQGRSSGYTF.

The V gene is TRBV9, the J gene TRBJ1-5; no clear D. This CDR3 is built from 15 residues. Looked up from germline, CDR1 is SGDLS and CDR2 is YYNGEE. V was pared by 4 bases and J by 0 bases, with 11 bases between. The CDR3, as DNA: TGTGCCAGCAGCCCCGGAGTTTATAGCAATCAGCCCCAGCATTTT. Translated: CASSPGVYSNQPQHF. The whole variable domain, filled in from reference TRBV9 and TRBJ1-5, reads DSGVTQTPKHLITATGQRVTLRCSPRSGDLSVYWYQQSLDQGLQFLIQYYNGEERAKGNILERFSAQQFPDLHSELNLSSLELGDSALYFCASSPGVYSNQPQHFGDGTRLSIL.

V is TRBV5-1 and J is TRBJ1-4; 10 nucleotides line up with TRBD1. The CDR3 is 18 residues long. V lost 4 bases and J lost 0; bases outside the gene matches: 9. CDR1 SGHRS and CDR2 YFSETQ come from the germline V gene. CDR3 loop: CASSRTGGGYATNEKLFF. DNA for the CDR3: TGCGCCAGCAGCAGGACAGGGGGAGGCTATGCAACTAATGAAAAACTGTTTTTT.

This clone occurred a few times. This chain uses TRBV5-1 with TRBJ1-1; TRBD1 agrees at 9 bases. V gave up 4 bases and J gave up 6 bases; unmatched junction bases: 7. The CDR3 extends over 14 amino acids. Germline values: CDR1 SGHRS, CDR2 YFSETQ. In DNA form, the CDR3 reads TGCGCCAGCAGCACGGATGGACAGGGGCCTGAAGCTTTCTTT. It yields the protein CASSTDGQGPEAFF. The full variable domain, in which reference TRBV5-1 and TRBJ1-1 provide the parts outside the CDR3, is KAGVTQTPRYLIKTRGQQVTLSCSPISGHRSVSWYQQTPGQGLQFLFEYFSETQRNKGNFPGRFSGRQFSNSRSEMNVSTLELGDSALYLCASSTDGQGPEAFFGQGTRLTVV.

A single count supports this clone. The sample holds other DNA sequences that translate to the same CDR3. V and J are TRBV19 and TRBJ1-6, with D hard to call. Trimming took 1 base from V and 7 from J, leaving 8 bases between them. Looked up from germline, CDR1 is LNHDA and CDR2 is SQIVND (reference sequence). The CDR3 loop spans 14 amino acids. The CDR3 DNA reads TGTGCCAGTAGTATAGTTGGAGCCAATTCACCCCTCCACTTT. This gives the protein CASSIVGANSPLHF.

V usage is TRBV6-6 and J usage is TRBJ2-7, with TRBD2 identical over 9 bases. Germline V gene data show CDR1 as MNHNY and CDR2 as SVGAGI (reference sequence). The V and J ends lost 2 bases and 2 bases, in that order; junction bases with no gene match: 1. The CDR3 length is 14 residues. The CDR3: CASSYRLAAYEQYF. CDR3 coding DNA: TGTGCCAGCAGTTACAGACTAGCGGCCTACGAGCAGTACTTC.

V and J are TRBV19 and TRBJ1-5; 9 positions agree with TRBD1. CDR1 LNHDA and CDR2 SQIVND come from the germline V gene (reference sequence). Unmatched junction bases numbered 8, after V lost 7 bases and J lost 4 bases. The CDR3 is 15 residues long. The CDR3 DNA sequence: TGTGCCAGTATCACACAGGGGGCTGCAAATCAGCCCCAGCATTTT. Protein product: CASITQGAANQPQHF.

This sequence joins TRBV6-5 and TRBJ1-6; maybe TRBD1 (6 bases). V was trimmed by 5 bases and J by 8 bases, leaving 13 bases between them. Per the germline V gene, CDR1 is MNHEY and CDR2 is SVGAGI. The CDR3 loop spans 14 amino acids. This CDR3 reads CASSTIQGYSPLHF. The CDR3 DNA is TGTGCCAGCAGTACCATACAGGGATATTCACCCCTCCACTTT.